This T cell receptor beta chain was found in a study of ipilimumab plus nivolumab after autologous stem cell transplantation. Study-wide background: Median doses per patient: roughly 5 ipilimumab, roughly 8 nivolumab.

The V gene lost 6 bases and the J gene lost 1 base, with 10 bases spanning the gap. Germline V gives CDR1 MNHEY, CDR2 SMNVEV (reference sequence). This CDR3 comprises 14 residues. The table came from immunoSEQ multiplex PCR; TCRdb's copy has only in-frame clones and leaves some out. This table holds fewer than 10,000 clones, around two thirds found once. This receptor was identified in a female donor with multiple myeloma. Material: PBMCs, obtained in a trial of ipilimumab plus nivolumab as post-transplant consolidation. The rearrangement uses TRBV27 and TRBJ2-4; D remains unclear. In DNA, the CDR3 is TGTGCCAGCAGCTCTCCGATGGCCAAAAACATTCAGTACTTC. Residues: CASSSPMAKNIQYF.